What follows are 25 T cell receptor beta chains derived from one specimen sequenced in a study of response to subunit inactivated influenza vaccine. MiXCR, run by TCRdb on the RT-PCR reads, gives a single entry per CDR3 protein. The table lists around 790,000 distinct CDR3 sequences, around 20% of them singletons. Sequencing used PBMCs from blood, obtained about 5 days after vaccination. All receptors come from a man aged 50 or older who received an inactivated influenza vaccine.

The chain uses TRBV5-1 and TRBJ2-5; D perhaps matches TRBD2 (7 bases). CDR3 length equals 14 residues. Germline V gives CDR1 SGHRS, CDR2 YFSETQ. V dropped 4 bases and J dropped 4 bases, with 14 bases sitting between them. The CDR3 DNA is TGCGCCAGCAGCAACTCGGGGGGCCGAGAGACCCAGTACTTC. Translated: CASSNSGGRETQYF.

This clonotype has a count of ten or more. The rearrangement uses TRBV6-1 and TRBJ1-5; 8 bases agree with TRBD1. The CDR3 consists of 14 residues. Germline CDR1 is MNHNS and CDR2 is SASEGT. V gave up 7 bases and J gave up 6 bases; unmatched junction bases: 8. The CDR3 DNA is TGTGCCAGCATGGGCAGGGGGCGGATTCAGCCCCAGCATTTT. Translating it yields CASMGRGRIQPQHF.

V is TRBV28 and J is TRBJ1-5, with D unclear. V lost 5 bases and J 0 bases, leaving 17 bases between the germline ends. Germline CDR1 reads MDHEN; CDR2 reads SYDVKM. The length of the CDR3 is 17 residues. The CDR3 loop is CASSIPGGLYSNQPQHF. CDR3 DNA: TGTGCCAGCAGTATTCCGGGTGGTCTTTATAGCAATCAGCCCCAGCATTTT.

In its sample, this clonotype was seen many times. The chain combines TRBV24-1 with TRBJ2-1; TRBD2 matches 10 bases. CDR1 is KGHDR, CDR2 SFDVKD, per germline. This CDR3 is 16 amino acids long. The junction had 7 bases not matched to a gene; V was cut back by 2 bases and J by 7 bases. The CDR3: CATSDSPGLAWNEQFF. Here the CDR3 DNA reads TGTGCCACCAGTGATTCACCGGGACTAGCGTGGAATGAGCAGTTCTTC.

This clonotype has more than one count but fewer than ten. This sequence joins TRBV12-3 or TRBV12-4 and TRBJ2-2; tentative D call: TRBD1 (6 bases). The CDR3 runs to 15 residues. The V and J ends lost 6 bases and 1 base respectively, with 12 bases between them. Here the CDR3 DNA reads TGTGCCAGCAGCTACTACAGGGAGAACACCGGGGAGCTGTTTTTT. This translates into CASSYYRENTGELFF.

This sequence joins TRBV5-1 and TRBJ2-1, with 8 nucleotides matching TRBD1. Germline CDR1 and CDR2: SGHRS and YFSETQ. With 0 bases clipped from V and 1 base from J, the junction kept 9 bases outside the gene matches. This CDR3 is built from 18 residues. CDR3 nucleotide sequence: TGCGCCAGCAGCTTGGCCCCAGCAGGGGGCATTTCCTACAATGAGCAGTTCTTC. It yields the protein CASSLAPAGGISYNEQFF.

This clonotype came up a few times. This chain joins TRBV20-1 and TRBJ2-3; D remains ambiguous. Between the trimmed V and J ends, which lost 6 bases and 5 bases, there was a span of 15 bases. There are 13 residues in the CDR3. CDR1 DFQATT and CDR2 SNEGSKA come from the germline V gene (reference sequence). The CDR3 region has the DNA TGCAGTGCACCTAATGAGTCGGGAGATACGCAGTATTTT. Translation gives CSAPNESGDTQYF.

The chain couples TRBV10-3 to TRBJ2-5, with D perhaps TRBD1 (5 bases). The CDR3 sequence is 13 residues long. Trimming removed 2 bases from V and 7 bases from J, with 11 bases in between. Germline assignment: CDR1 ENHRY and CDR2 SYGVKD. CDR3 in amino acids: CAISEEAQGTQYF. In DNA form, the CDR3 reads TGTGCCATCAGTGAGGAAGCCCAGGGGACCCAGTACTTC.

This clonotype was found a few times. The V gene is TRBV6-5, the J gene TRBJ1-2; no clear D gene. The germline V gene has CDR1 MNHEY and CDR2 SVGAGI. This CDR3 contains 12 residues. V shed 0 bases and J shed 7 bases, with 6 bases lying between them. CDR3 coding DNA: TGTGCCAGCAGTTACTCTCGGGGTGGCTACACCTTC. Encoded protein: CASSYSRGGYTF.

The chain recombines TRBV4-3 with TRBJ2-5, with TRBD1 matching over 10 bases. Trimming took 1 base from V and 4 from J; bases not matched to a gene: 6. CDR1 and CDR2 from the germline V gene are LGHNA and YSLEER. CDR3 length: 16 residues. DNA for the CDR3: TGCGCCAGCAGCCAAGTCGGGACAGGGGTTGGAGAGACCCAGTACTTC. The encoded protein is CASSQVGTGVGETQYF.

This clonotype was seen only a few times. CDR3 DNA: TGCAGCGTTGAGCGCCTAGCGGGCGGGGAGCTGTTTTTT. Translation: CSVERLAGGELFF. The V call is TRBV29-1, the J call TRBJ2-2, with TRBD2 identical over 8 bases. This CDR3 has 13 amino acids. After removal of 3 bases from V and 7 bases from J, the junction contained 4 bases not matched to a gene. CDR1 SQVTM and CDR2 ANQGSEA come from the germline V gene.

This clonotype has just one count. The rearrangement joins TRBV12-3 or TRBV12-4 to TRBJ1-4, with TRBD1 as a possible D gene (5 bases). Trimming removed 5 bases at V and 5 bases at J, with 12 bases between. The CDR3 has 14 residues. In DNA, the CDR3 is TGTGCCAGCAGTCCCGAATGGGGGAATGAAAAACTGTTTTTT. The encoded protein is CASSPEWGNEKLFF.

This clonotype was found a few times. The rearrangement uses TRBV21-1 and TRBJ1-1; TRBD1 is the table's D call and was not checked against the DNA. TRBV21-1 is designated a pseudogene. The CDR3 totals 15 residues. The CDR3 loop is CASSRTGTQNTEAFF. The CDR3 DNA reads TGTGCCAGCAGCCGAACCGGGACGCAGAACACTGAAGCTTTCTTT.

The rearrangement joins TRBV27 to TRBJ2-7; 7 bases align to TRBD1. Looked up from germline, CDR1 is MNHEY and CDR2 is SMNVEV (reference sequence). With 0 bases clipped from V and 0 bases from J, the junction kept 5 bases outside the gene matches. The CDR3 covers 16 residues. CDR3 DNA: TGTGCCAGCAGTTTATCTCTCGGACAGGTCTCCTACGAGCAGTACTTC. Amino acids: CASSLSLGQVSYEQYF.

Only a few counts were recorded for this clonotype. The chain links TRBV7-6 to TRBJ2-5, with 10 bases aligning to TRBD2. The V and J ends lost 3 bases and 1 base, in that order; junction bases with no gene match: 2. The CDR3 is 15 amino acids. The V gene's germline CDR1 is SGHVS and CDR2 FNYEAQ. The CDR3 bases are TGTGCCAGCAGCTTTATAGCGGGGGGCCAAGAGACCCAGTACTTC. Translation gives CASSFIAGGQETQYF.

This clonotype was found a few times. The rearrangement links TRBV24-1 to TRBJ2-3; D is possibly TRBD1 or TRBD2 (5 bases each). Trimming shortened V by 7 bases and J by 4 bases, and 17 bases separated the two germline ends. The CDR3 totals 15 residues. The germline V gene has CDR1 KGHDR and CDR2 SFDVKD. CDR3 in amino acids: CATRGQGVGSDTQYF. CDR3 nucleotides: TGTGCCACCAGGGGGCAGGGAGTGGGCTCAGATACGCAGTATTTT.

V usage is TRBV5-1 and J usage is TRBJ2-1; D uncertain. CDR1 and CDR2 (germline): SGHRS, YFSETQ. The ends were cut back, 4 bases at V and 9 bases at J, with 17 bases in the middle. The CDR3 has 14 residues. CDR3 DNA sequence: TGCGCCAGCAGCCCACTGGATTTGGTTCGTGAGCAGTTCTTC. Its translation: CASSPLDLVREQFF.

This clonotype has more than one count but fewer than ten. Here the CDR3 DNA reads TGCGCCAGCAGCTTGAGCGGCGGGGCTGAGACCCAGTACTTC. This translates into CASSLSGGAETQYF. The genes are TRBV5-1 and TRBJ2-5; maybe TRBD2 (6 bases). The V gene lost 1 base and the J gene lost 5 bases, with 12 bases spanning the gap. The CDR3 is 14 amino acids. Germline CDR1 and CDR2: SGHRS and YFSETQ.

The chain has TRBV20-1 and TRBJ2-3; TRBD2 agrees at 7 bases. CDR1 is DFQATT and CDR2 is SNEGSKA in the germline V gene (reference sequence). The CDR3 length is 14 residues. With V trimmed by 6 bases and J by 0 bases, 6 bases remained unmatched. The CDR3 DNA sequence: TGCAGTGCGTTCCATAGCGGGAGCACAGATACGCAGTATTTT. It codes for CSAFHSGSTDTQYF.

This clonotype occurred a few times. V and J are TRBV29-1 and TRBJ2-1, with D uncertain. Germline V gene data show CDR1 as SQVTM and CDR2 as ANQGSEA. The CDR3 sequence is 15 residues long. Trimming removed 5 bases at V and 0 bases at J, with 14 bases between. CDR3 sequence reads: CSVKRFENSYNEQFF. The CDR3 bases are TGCAGCGTTAAGCGCTTTGAAAACTCCTACAATGAGCAGTTCTTC.

This clonotype was picked up a small number of times. V and J are TRBV7-3 and TRBJ2-3; 8 nucleotides align to TRBD2. This CDR3 is 15 amino acids long. V was clipped by 1 base and J by 6 bases; unmatched bases: 6. CDR1 and CDR2 from the germline V gene are SGHTA and FQGTGA. This CDR3 reads CASSLIGRAWDTQYF. The DNA of the CDR3 is TGTGCCAGCAGCTTAATCGGGAGGGCCTGGGATACGCAGTATTTT. Supplemented by reference TRBV7-3 and TRBJ2-3, the full variable domain reads GAGVSQTPSNKVTEKGKYVELRCDPISGHTALYWYRQSLGQGPEFLIYFQGTGAADDSGLPNDRFFAVRPEGSVSTLKIQRTERGDSAVYLCASSLIGRAWDTQYFGPGTRLTVL.

The rearrangement links TRBV20-1 to TRBJ1-2; D possibly corresponds to TRBD1 (5 bases). Germline lookup yields CDR1 DFQATT and CDR2 SNEGSKA (reference sequence). This CDR3 comprises 16 residues. Trimming stripped 2 bases from V and 7 bases from J, with 23 bases between. CDR3 DNA sequence: TGCAGTGCTAGACTCCGGGGTGTGGGCAGGGAAGGTGGCTACACCTTC. This codes for CSARLRGVGREGGYTF.

The chain is built from TRBV20-1 and TRBJ1-3; D remains unclear. Germline CDR1 is DFQATT and CDR2 is SNEGSKA (reference sequence). With 0 bases removed from V and 3 bases from J, the gap between germline ends came to 6 bases. This CDR3 is 13 amino acids long. For the CDR3, the DNA is TGCAGTGCTAGAGATATTTTTGGAAACACCATATATTTT. Translation: CSARDIFGNTIYF.

This clonotype came up a few times. The J gene is TRBJ2-7, the V gene TRBV28, with TRBD2 matching over 10 bases. In germline, CDR1 is MDHEN, CDR2 SYDVKM. The V segment lost 6 bases and the J segment 0 bases; nucleotides outside the gene matches: 14. CDR3 length: 18 amino acids. In DNA, the CDR3 is TGTGCCAGCAGCCTAACCTTTCTTAGCGGGGGGTCCTCCTACGAGCAGTACTTC. Its translation: CASSLTFLSGGSSYEQYF.

This clonotype was seen repeatedly, ten times or more. The chain employs TRBV12-3 or TRBV12-4 and TRBJ2-5; D is ambiguous. The CDR3 runs to 15 residues. With 2 bases removed from V and 0 bases from J, the gap between germline ends came to 10 bases. As DNA, the CDR3 is TGTGCCAGCAGTTTACGAATGGAGTACCAAGAGACCCAGTACTTC. Its translation is CASSLRMEYQETQYF.